The T cell receptor (beta chain) under discussion was sequenced for a study of T cell repertoires in cytomegalovirus infection. The CDR3 has 12 amino acids. Looked up from germline, CDR1 is MNHNS and CDR2 is SASEGT. V was clipped by 9 bases and J by 3 bases, with 11 bases between them. TCRdb recomputed calls from the reads with MiXCR, one row per CDR3 protein. The sample gives approximately 250,000 distinct CDR3 sequences, 8% to 9.5% of which show up once; more than 13% is in the top ten. This clonotype was seen ten or more times. The source of this sequence is a human donor in good health (CMV status not recorded). Some clones in this sample may be carry-over from other donors' samples. The chain is built from TRBV6-1 and TRBJ1-2, with a tentative D call TRBD1 (5 bases). Sequenced sample: PBMCs. The CDR3 loop is CASGDGHYGYTF. CDR3 in DNA: TGTGCCAGTGGGGACGGCCACTATGGCTACACCTTC.